These 4 T cell receptor beta chains were all obtained from the same sample, sequenced in a study of T cell clones after liver transplantation. The repertoire was sequenced with immunoSEQ multiplex PCR; TCRdb's copy has only in-frame clones and lacks some. Here the sample spans 93,000 or so clones, around 84% being singletons. This sample comprised CD4+ T cells from blood, obtained around 50 months after liver transplant. These receptors were taken from a human patient who received a liver transplant. Part of the T cell pool may stem from the graft donor.

The chain carries TRBV6-1 and TRBJ1-1; the D is unclear. This CDR3 has 11 amino acids. Germline V gives CDR1 MNHNS, CDR2 SASEGT. V lost 5 bases to trimming and J lost 6 bases, with 7 bases between them. The CDR3 DNA follows: TGTGCCAGCAGTCCTGTATCTGAAGCTTTCTTT. As protein: CASSPVSEAFF.

The CDR3 sequence: CASSVVQGPYGYTF. The CDR3 nucleotides read TGTGCCAGCAGTGTCGTACAGGGCCCATATGGCTACACCTTC. The J gene is TRBJ1-2, the V gene TRBV2; the D gene is possibly TRBD1 (6 bases). The CDR3 length is 14 residues. Deletions cut 4 bases from V and 5 bases from J, with 14 bases between. Germline assignment: CDR1 SNHLY and CDR2 FYNNEI.

The J gene is TRBJ1-6, the V gene TRBV7-9, with unresolved D. This CDR3 comprises 11 residues. Germline V gives CDR1 SEHNR, CDR2 FQNEAQ (reference sequence). Trimming took off 6 bases at V and 10 bases at J, with 7 bases between the two ends. The CDR3 protein is CASSRGSPLHF. As DNA, the CDR3 is TGTGCCAGCAGTCGAGGGTCACCCCTCCACTTT.

The rearrangement uses TRBV15 and TRBJ1-4; D might be TRBD1 (5 bases). This CDR3 comprises 16 residues. V dropped 5 bases and J dropped 0 bases, with 13 bases sitting between them. CDR1 and CDR2 (germline): LNHNV, YYDKDF (reference sequence). The CDR3 spells CATSVGPTATNEKLFF. CDR3 in DNA: TGTGCCACCAGCGTGGGTCCGACAGCAACTAATGAAAAACTGTTTTTT.